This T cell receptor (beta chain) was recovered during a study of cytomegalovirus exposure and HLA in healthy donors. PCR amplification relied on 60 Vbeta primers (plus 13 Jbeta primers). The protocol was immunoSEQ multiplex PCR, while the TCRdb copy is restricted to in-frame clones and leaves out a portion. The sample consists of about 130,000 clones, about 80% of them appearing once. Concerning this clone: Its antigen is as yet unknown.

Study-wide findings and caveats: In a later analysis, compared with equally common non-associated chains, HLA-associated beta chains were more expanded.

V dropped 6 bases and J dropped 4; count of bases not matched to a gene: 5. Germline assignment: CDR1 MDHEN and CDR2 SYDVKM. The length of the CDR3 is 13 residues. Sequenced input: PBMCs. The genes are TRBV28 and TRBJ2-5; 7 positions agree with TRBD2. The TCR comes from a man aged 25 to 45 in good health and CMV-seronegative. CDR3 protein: CASSLGGGETQYF. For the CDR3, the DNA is TGTGCCAGCAGCCTGGGGGGGGGAGAGACCCAGTACTTC.